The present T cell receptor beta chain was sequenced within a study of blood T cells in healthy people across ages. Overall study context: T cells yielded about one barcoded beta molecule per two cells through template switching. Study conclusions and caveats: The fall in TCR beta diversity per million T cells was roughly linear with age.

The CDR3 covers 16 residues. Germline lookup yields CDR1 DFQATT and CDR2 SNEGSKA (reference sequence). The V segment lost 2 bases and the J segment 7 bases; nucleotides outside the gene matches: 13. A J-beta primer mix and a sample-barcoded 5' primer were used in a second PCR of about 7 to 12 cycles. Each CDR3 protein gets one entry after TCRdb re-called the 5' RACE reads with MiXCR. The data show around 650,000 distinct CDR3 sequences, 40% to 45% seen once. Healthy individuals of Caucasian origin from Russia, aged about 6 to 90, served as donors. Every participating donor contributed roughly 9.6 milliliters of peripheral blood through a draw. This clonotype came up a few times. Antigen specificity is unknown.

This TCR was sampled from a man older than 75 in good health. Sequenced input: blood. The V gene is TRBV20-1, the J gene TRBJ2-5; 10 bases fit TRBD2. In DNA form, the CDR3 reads TGCAGTGCTAGATGGGTAGCGGGAGGCCTTAGAGGGACCCAGTACTTC. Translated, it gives CSARWVAGGLRGTQYF.